This TCR beta chain was recorded in a study of metastatic and nonmetastatic thyroid tumors. About the study: From malignant and benign thyroid patients, repertoires in blood and in tumor or nodule tissue were compared. General study findings and limits: Patients with malignant thyroid tumors reportedly had significantly higher TCR beta diversity than those with benign nodules, in blood and tumor.

Trimming stripped 5 bases from V and 8 bases from J, with 13 bases between. The CDR3 is 12 residues long. The V gene's germline CDR1 is SGDLS and CDR2 YYNGEE. No patient had received any treatment before thyroid surgery. Authors' processing steps: Built for papillary thyroid cancer, a distant-metastasis classifier drew on CDR3 differences across clinicopathological groups. With MiXCR, TCRdb called clones anew from the PCR reads. TCRdb, rather than the study authors, made the V and J calls. This sample carries roughly 71,000 clones, roughly 18% of them seen once, and the ten largest clones take 10% to 15%. This clone was observed many times. No antigen is known for it.

The chain carries TRBV9 and TRBJ1-2; no clear D. The source material was blood. This receptor was taken from a female donor with papillary thyroid cancer or a benign thyroid nodule (not recorded which). Some clones in this sample may be carry-over from other donors' samples. The CDR3 region has the DNA TGTGCCAGCAGGCCACTGACCGAAGGCTACACCTTC. This sequence encodes CASRPLTEGYTF.